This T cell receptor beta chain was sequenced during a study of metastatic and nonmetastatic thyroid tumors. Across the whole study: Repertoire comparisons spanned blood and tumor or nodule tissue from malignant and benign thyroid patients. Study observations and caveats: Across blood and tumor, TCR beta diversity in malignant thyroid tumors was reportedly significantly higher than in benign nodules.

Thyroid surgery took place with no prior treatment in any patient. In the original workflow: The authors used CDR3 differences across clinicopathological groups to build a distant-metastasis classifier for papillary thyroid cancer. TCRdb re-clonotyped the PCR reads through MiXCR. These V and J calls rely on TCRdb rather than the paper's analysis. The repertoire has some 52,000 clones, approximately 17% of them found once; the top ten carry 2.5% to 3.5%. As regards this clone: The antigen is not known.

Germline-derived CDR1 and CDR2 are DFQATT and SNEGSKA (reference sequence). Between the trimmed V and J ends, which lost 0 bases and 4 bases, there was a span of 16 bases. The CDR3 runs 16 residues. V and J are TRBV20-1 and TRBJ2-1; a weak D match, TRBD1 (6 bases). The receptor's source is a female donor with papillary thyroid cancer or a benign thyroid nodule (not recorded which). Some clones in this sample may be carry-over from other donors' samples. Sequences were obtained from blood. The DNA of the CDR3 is TGCAGTGCTAGAGATCTAAACAGGGCGGTTTACAATGAGCAGTTCTTC. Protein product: CSARDLNRAVYNEQFF.